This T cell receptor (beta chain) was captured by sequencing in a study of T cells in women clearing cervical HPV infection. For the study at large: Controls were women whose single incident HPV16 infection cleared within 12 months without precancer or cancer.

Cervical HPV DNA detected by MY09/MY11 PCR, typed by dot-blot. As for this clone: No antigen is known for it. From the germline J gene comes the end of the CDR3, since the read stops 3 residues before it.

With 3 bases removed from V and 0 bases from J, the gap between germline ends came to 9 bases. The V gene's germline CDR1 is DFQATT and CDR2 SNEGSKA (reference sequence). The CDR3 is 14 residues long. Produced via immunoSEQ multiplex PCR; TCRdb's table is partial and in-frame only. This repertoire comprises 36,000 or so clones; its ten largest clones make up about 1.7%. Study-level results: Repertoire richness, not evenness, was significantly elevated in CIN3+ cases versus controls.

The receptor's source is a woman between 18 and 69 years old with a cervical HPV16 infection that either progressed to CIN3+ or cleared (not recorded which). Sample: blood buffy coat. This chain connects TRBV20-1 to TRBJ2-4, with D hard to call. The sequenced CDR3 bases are TGCAGTGCTAGTCATCAGTTAGCCAAAAACATT. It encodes CSASHQLAKNI. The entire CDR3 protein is CSASHQLAKNIQYF.